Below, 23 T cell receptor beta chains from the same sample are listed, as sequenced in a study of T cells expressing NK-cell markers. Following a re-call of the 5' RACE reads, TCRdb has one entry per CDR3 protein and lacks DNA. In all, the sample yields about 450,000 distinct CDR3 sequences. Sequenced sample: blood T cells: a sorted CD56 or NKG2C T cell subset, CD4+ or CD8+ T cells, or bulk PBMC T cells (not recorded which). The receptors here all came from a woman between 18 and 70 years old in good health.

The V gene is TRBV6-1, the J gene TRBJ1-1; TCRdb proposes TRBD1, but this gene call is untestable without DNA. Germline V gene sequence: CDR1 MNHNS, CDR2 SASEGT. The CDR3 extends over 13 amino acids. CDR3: CASSPNRVTEAFF.

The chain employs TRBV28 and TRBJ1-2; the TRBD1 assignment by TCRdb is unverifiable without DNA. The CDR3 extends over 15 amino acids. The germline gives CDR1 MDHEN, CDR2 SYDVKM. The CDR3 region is CASSFAGEAGDGYTF.

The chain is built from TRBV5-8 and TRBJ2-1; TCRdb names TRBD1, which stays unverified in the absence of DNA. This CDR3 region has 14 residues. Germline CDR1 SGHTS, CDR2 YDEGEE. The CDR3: CASSPGQGPTEQFF.

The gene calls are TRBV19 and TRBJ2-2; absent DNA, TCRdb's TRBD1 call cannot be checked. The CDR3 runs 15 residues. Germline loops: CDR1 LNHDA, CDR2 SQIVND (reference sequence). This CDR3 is CASSVTPGDTGELFF.

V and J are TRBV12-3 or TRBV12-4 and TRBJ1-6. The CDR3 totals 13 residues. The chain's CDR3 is CASSLTDNSPLHF.

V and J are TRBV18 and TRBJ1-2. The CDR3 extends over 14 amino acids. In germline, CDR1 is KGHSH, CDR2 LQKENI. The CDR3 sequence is CASSATRRDEGYTF.

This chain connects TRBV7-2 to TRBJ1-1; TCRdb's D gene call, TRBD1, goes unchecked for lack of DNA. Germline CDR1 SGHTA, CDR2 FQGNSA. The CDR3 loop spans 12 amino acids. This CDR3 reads CASSPYLFEAFF.

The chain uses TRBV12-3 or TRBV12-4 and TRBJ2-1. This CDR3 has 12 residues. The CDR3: CASYSGNNEQFF.

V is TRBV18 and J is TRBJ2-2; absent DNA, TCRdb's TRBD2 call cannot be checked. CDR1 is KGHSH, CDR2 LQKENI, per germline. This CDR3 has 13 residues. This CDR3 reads CASSPGPTGELFF.

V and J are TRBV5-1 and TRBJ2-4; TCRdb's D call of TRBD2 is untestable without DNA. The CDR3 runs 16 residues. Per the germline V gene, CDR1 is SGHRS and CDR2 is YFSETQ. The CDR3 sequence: CARIWGGSPEENIQYF.

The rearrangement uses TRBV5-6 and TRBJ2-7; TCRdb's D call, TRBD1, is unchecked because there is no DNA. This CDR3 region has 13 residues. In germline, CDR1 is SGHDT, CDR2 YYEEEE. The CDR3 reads CASSWTGDPQQYF.

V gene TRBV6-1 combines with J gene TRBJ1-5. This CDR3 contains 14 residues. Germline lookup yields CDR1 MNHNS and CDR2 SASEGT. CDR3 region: CASGNSYSNQPQHF.

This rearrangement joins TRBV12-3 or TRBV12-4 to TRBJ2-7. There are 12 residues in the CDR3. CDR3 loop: CASSPNLREQYF.

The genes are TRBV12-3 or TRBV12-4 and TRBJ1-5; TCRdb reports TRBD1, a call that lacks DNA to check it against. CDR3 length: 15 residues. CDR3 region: CASSPGQPIYWPQHF.

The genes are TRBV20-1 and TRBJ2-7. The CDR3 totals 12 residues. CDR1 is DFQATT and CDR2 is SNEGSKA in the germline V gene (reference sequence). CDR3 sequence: CSARTPAYEQYF.

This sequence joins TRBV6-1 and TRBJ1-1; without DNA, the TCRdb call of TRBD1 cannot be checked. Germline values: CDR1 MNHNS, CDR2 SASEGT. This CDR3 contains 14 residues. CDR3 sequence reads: CASSGGQRDTEAFF.

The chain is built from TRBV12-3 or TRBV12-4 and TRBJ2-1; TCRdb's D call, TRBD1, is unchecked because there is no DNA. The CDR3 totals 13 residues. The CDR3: CASKTGPYNEQFF.

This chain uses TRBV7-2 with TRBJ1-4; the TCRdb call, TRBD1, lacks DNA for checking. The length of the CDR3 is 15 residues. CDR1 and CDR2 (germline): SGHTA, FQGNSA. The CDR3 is CASSTRQATNEKLFF.

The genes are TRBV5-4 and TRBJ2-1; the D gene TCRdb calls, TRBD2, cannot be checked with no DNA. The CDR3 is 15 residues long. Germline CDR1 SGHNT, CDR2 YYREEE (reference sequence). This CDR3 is CASSLGRRVDNEQFF.

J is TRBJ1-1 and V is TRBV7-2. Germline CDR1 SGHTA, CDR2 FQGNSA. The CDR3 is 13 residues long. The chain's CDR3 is CASSAGGNTEAFF.

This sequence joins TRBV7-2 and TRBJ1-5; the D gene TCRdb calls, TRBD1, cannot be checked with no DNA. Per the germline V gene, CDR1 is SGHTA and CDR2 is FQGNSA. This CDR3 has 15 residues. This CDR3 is CASSGAGTDDQPQHF.

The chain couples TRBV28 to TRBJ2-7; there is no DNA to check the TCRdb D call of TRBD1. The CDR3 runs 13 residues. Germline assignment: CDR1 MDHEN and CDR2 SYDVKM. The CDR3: CASTRGGVHEQYF.

CDR3 protein: CSAAGTRGADTQYF. The chain joins TRBV20-1 to TRBJ2-3; the TCRdb call, TRBD1, lacks DNA for checking. Per germline, CDR1 DFQATT and CDR2 SNEGSKA (reference sequence). The CDR3 is 14 residues long.